These 29 T cell receptor beta chains came from one sample sequenced in a study of blood T cell repertoires in COVID-19. TCRdb's copy holds only in-frame clones and misses some; the assay was immunoSEQ multiplex PCR. The repertoire holds about 270,000 clones, with 80% to 90% as singletons. Source material: PBMCs or T cells enriched from blood (not recorded which). The receptors stem from a woman between 18 and 30 years old who had recovered from COVID-19.

The V call is TRBV5-1, the J call TRBJ1-1; D is possibly TRBD1 (5 bases). V was pared by 2 bases and J by 6 bases, with 14 bases between. The CDR3 loop spans 14 amino acids. Germline CDR1 SGHRS, CDR2 YFSETQ. In nucleotides, the CDR3 is TGCGCCAGCAGCTTCGGGGGGTGGACACCTGAAGCTTTCTTT. Its translation: CASSFGGWTPEAFF.

The chain has TRBV27 and TRBJ1-6; D ambiguous. Trimming took off 6 bases at V and 8 bases at J, with 20 bases between the two ends. This CDR3 has 16 residues. Germline V gene lookup returns CDR1 MNHEY and CDR2 SMNVEV (reference sequence). DNA for the CDR3: TGTGCCAGCAGCTTAACTATGACCCGCTTGTATTCACCCCTCCACTTT. It specifies CASSLTMTRLYSPLHF.

The chain joins TRBV5-1 to TRBJ2-3; TRBD1 matches 11 bases. Germline V lookup: CDR1 SGHRS, CDR2 YFSETQ. This CDR3 is 17 amino acids long. V dropped 0 bases and J dropped 5; count of bases not matched to a gene: 8. In DNA form, the CDR3 reads TGCGCCAGCAGCTTGGTGCCCCCGGGACAGGGGGAAGATACGCAGTATTTT. This sequence encodes CASSLVPPGQGEDTQYF.

This clone came up once. The chain combines TRBV20-1 with TRBJ1-2, with TRBD1 as a possible D gene (5 bases). The CDR3 runs to 13 residues. Germline CDR1 is DFQATT and CDR2 is SNEGSKA (reference sequence). The V gene lost 3 bases and the J gene lost 3 bases, with 11 bases spanning the gap. The CDR3 DNA is TGCAGTGCTAGTCGCGGGGGAGACTATGGCTACACCTTC. The encoded protein is CSASRGGDYGYTF.

V and J are TRBV7-2 and TRBJ1-1; 8 nucleotides match TRBD1. Germline CDR1 reads SGHTA; CDR2 reads FQGNSA. V was clipped by 3 bases and J by 2 bases; unmatched bases: 2. This CDR3 is 14 amino acids long. CDR3 DNA sequence: TGTGCCAGCAGCTTGGACAGGGTCAACACTGAAGCTTTCTTT. Protein: CASSLDRVNTEAFF. Combining the CDR3 with reference TRBV7-2 and TRBJ1-1 gives the whole variable domain GAGVSQSPSNKVTEKGKDVELRCDPISGHTALYWYRQSLGQGLEFLIYFQGNSAPDKSGLPSDRFSAERTGGSVSTLTIQRTQQEDSAVYLCASSLDRVNTEAFFGQGTRLTVV.

This sequence joins TRBV19 and TRBJ1-1, with 9 bases lining up with TRBD1. V gave up 0 bases and J gave up 2 bases; unmatched junction bases: 7. The CDR3 length is 17 residues. Germline V gene lookup returns CDR1 LNHDA and CDR2 SQIVND (reference sequence). CDR3 in amino acids: CASSIEGTGGGNTEAFF. The CDR3 nucleotides read TGTGCCAGTAGTATAGAGGGAACAGGGGGCGGCAACACTGAAGCTTTCTTT.

At least ten counts were recorded for this clone. The chain combines TRBV6-1 with TRBJ2-5; 7 bases are a match to TRBD1. Per the germline V gene, CDR1 is MNHNS and CDR2 is SASEGT. The CDR3 is 15 amino acids. Trimming cost V 1 base and J 5 bases; bases outside gene matches: 7. The CDR3 reads CASSEETGTAETQYF. The CDR3 region has the DNA TGTGCCAGCAGTGAAGAGACAGGGACGGCGGAGACCCAGTACTTC.

The chain has TRBV19 and TRBJ1-4, with 7 positions matching TRBD1. The CDR3 is made up of 15 amino acids. With V trimmed by 5 bases and J by 7 bases, 10 bases remained unmatched. Germline CDR1 and CDR2: LNHDA and SQIVND (reference sequence). CDR3 bases: TGTGCCAGTAGTCTGACAGGGCTCGGTGGTGAAAAACTGTTTTTT. Its protein product is CASSLTGLGGEKLFF.

The V and J genes are TRBV7-9 and TRBJ2-3, with D uncertain. The CDR3 spans 15 residues. Germline CDR1 and CDR2: SEHNR and FQNEAQ (reference sequence). The V gene lost 0 bases and the J gene lost 2 bases, with 9 bases spanning the gap. The CDR3 DNA follows: TGTGCCAGCAGCTTAGCGCGCGGCCACACAGATACGCAGTATTTT. It encodes CASSLARGHTDTQYF.

V and J are TRBV20-1 and TRBJ2-3, with a weak D call TRBD1 (6 bases). Germline CDR1 DFQATT, CDR2 SNEGSKA (reference sequence). The CDR3 runs to 15 residues. Trimming removed 3 bases from V and 0 bases from J, with 13 bases in between. CDR3 protein: CSASGTTPSTDTQYF. The CDR3 DNA sequence: TGCAGTGCTAGTGGGACAACCCCTAGCACAGATACGCAGTATTTT.

V and J are TRBV13 and TRBJ2-1; D may be TRBD2 (6 bases). This CDR3 has 16 amino acids. Germline V CDR1 and CDR2: PRHDT, FYEKMQ (reference sequence). Trimming cost V 1 base and J 0 bases, with 10 bases left between them. CDR3: CASSLEEGSSYNEQFF. The CDR3 region has the DNA TGTGCCAGCAGCTTAGAGGAGGGGAGCTCCTACAATGAGCAGTTCTTC.

The sample holds a few counts of this clone. CDR3 protein: CASSLGQRERKLFF. CDR3 nucleotide sequence: TGCGCCAGCAGCTTAGGACAAAGAGAGAGAAAACTGTTTTTT. V usage is TRBV4-1 and J usage is TRBJ1-4, with a possible D match to TRBD1 (5 bases). The CDR3 spans 14 residues. Trimming left V 5 bases short and J 10 bases short, with 17 bases between. Germline V CDR1 and CDR2: MGHRA, YSYEKL.

The chain uses TRBV6-1 and TRBJ1-2, with D perhaps TRBD1 (5 bases). The CDR3 contains 13 residues. V lost 2 bases, J lost 7 bases, and 11 bases lay in between. Looked up from germline, CDR1 is MNHNS and CDR2 is SASEGT. The CDR3 DNA reads TGTGCCAGCAGTGAAACCAGGGAGGGTGGCTACACCTTC. This gives the protein CASSETREGGYTF.

The chain joins TRBV19 to TRBJ1-2; D may be TRBD1 (6 bases). This CDR3 comprises 14 residues. Germline V gene lookup returns CDR1 LNHDA and CDR2 SQIVND (reference sequence). Trimming stripped 6 bases from V and 8 bases from J, with 19 bases between. The chain's CDR3 is CASSPPRQVGGYTF. CDR3 bases: TGTGCCAGTAGCCCACCTCGACAGGTAGGCGGCTACACCTTC.

The chain combines TRBV4-1 with TRBJ2-1, with TRBD2 matching 10 bases. Unmatched junction bases numbered 7, after V lost 3 bases and J lost 5 bases. Per the germline V gene, CDR1 is MGHRA and CDR2 is YSYEKL. The CDR3 totals 16 residues. The CDR3 bases are TGCGCCAGCAGCCAGACGGGACTAGCGAGCGACAATGAGCAGTTCTTC. Amino acid sequence: CASSQTGLASDNEQFF.

In its sample, this clone was seen a few times. This rearrangement joins TRBV4-2 to TRBJ1-4, with 7 bases that match TRBD1. Germline values: CDR1 LGHNA, CDR2 YNFKEQ. The CDR3 sequence is 15 residues long. Germline trimming cut 3 bases from V and 2 bases from J; bases unmatched to any gene: 3. For the CDR3, the DNA is TGTGCCAGCAGCCAGACGACAGGGACTAATGAAAAACTGTTTTTT. It specifies CASSQTTGTNEKLFF.

V gene TRBV7-9 combines with J gene TRBJ1-5, with D perhaps TRBD1 (6 bases). The V end was cut by 1 base, the J end by 3 bases, with 10 bases between. The germline V gene encodes CDR1 SEHNR and CDR2 FQNEAQ (reference sequence). The CDR3 consists of 15 residues. The CDR3 sequence is CASSLGTGTNQPQHF. CDR3 nucleotides: TGTGCCAGCAGCTTAGGAACAGGGACCAATCAGCCCCAGCATTTT.

As concerns this clone: The junction departs from germline at one end; a sequencing error may be responsible. This chain links TRBV7-9 with TRBJ1-2; D gene uncertain. The CDR3 spans 12 residues. Germline V CDR1 and CDR2: SEHNR, FQNEAQ (reference sequence). For the CDR3, the DNA is TGTGCCAGCAGCTTAGGCGGTAGAATTCAGAACTTC. This sequence encodes CASSLGGRIQNF.

This clone was counted only a few times. The chain links TRBV9 to TRBJ2-1; 7 bases align to TRBD1. The V gene's germline CDR1 is SGDLS and CDR2 YYNGEE. V lost 3 bases and J lost 0; bases outside the gene matches: 3. The CDR3 length is 15 residues. CDR3 in amino acids: CASSATGSSYNEQFF. The DNA of the CDR3 is TGTGCCAGCAGCGCGACAGGGAGCTCCTACAATGAGCAGTTCTTC.

The chain has TRBV18 and TRBJ1-2, with 9 bases aligning to TRBD1. Germline trimming cut 3 bases from V and 7 bases from J; bases unmatched to any gene: 6. The CDR3 runs to 14 residues. Germline V lookup: CDR1 KGHSH, CDR2 LQKENI. This chain's CDR3 is CASSPSDRGTGYTF. For the CDR3, the DNA is TGTGCCAGCTCACCCTCGGACAGGGGAACTGGCTACACCTTC. Full variable domain (outside the CDR3, taken from reference TRBV18 and TRBJ1-2): NAGVMQNPRHLVRRRGQEARLRCSPMKGHSHVYWYRQLPEEGLKFMVYLQKENIIDESGMPKERFSAEFPKEGPSILRIQQVVRGDSAAYFCASSPSDRGTGYTFGSGTRLTVV.

The V and J genes are TRBV3-1 (or the pseudogene TRBV3-2) and TRBJ1-5, with no clear D. V was clipped by 4 bases and J by 1 base, with 5 bases between them. The CDR3 consists of 13 residues. Germline assignment: CDR1 LGHDT and CDR2 YNNKEL (reference sequence). CDR3 loop: CASSRESNQPQHF. The CDR3 DNA reads TGTGCCAGCAGCCGGGAGAGCAATCAGCCCCAGCATTTT.

The gene calls are TRBV6-5 and TRBJ1-2; 8 nucleotides agree with TRBD1. Germline-derived CDR1 and CDR2 are MNHEY and SVGAGI. Unmatched junction bases numbered 12, after V lost 4 bases and J lost 8 bases. The CDR3 loop spans 15 amino acids. The CDR3 DNA is TGTGCCAGCAGTTCCGGACAGGGCTCCTTAGAGGGCTACACCTTC. It codes for CASSSGQGSLEGYTF.

The chain employs TRBV7-3 and TRBJ1-2, with D unresolved. The V and J ends lost 5 bases and 3 bases respectively, with 10 bases between them. Germline V CDR1 and CDR2: SGHTA, FQGTGA. The CDR3 loop spans 13 amino acids. The CDR3 is CASSLNPDYGYTF. In DNA, the CDR3 is TGTGCCAGCAGCCTAAATCCGGACTATGGCTACACCTTC.

The chain recombines TRBV19 with TRBJ2-7, with TRBD1 matching 10 bases. V was pared by 2 bases and J by 0 bases, with 4 bases of the junction left unmatched. CDR1 and CDR2 (germline): LNHDA, SQIVND (reference sequence). The CDR3 has 16 amino acids. The CDR3 loop reads CASSIPGQGSSYEQYF. The CDR3 DNA is TGTGCCAGTAGTATACCGGGACAGGGGAGCTCCTACGAGCAGTACTTC.

This clone appeared a single time. The chain combines TRBV14 with TRBJ1-1; TRBD1 matches at 8 bases. The CDR3 runs 13 residues. With 6 bases clipped from V and 7 bases from J, the junction kept 7 bases outside the gene matches. Germline lookup yields CDR1 SGHDN and CDR2 FVKESK. The CDR3: CASRETGVDEAFF. The CDR3 DNA reads as TGTGCCAGCAGAGAGACAGGGGTTGATGAAGCTTTCTTT.

The rearrangement links TRBV6-1 to TRBJ2-1; no definite D call. Trimming removed 0 bases from V and 7 bases from J, with 10 bases in between. Germline V CDR1 and CDR2: MNHNS, SASEGT. The CDR3 covers 14 residues. The DNA of the CDR3 is TGTGCCAGCAGTGAAGCGGGCGTAAGTAATGAGCAGTTCTTC. Translation: CASSEAGVSNEQFF.

Notes on this clone: The germline gene is not matched at one end of the junction; a read error may be the cause. V is TRBV7-7 and J is TRBJ2-5, with D possibly TRBD1 on 5 matching bases. The CDR3 spans 16 residues. The germline V gene has CDR1 SSHAT and CDR2 FNYEAQ (reference sequence). CDR3 region: CASSPRGRLGQETQYF. CDR3 coding DNA: TGTGCTAGCAGCCCAAGGGGCAGACTCGGGCAAGAGACCCAGTACTTC. Full variable domain (missing parts from reference TRBV7-7 and TRBJ2-5): GAGVSQSPRYKVTKRGQDVTLRCDPISSHATLYWYQQALGQGPEFLTYFNYEAQPDKSGLPSDRFSAERPEGSISTLTIQRTEQRDSAMYRCASSPRGRLGQETQYFGPGTRLLVL.

J is TRBJ1-1 and V is TRBV5-1, with TRBD1 matching over 8 bases. Germline V gives CDR1 SGHRS, CDR2 YFSETQ. Losses at the gene ends were 1 base for V and 4 bases for J; bases not matched to a gene: 3. The CDR3 extends over 14 amino acids. CDR3 protein: CASSLIDRGTEAFF. In nucleotides, the CDR3 is TGCGCCAGCAGCTTGATCGACAGGGGCACTGAAGCTTTCTTT.

The chain has TRBV3-1 (or the pseudogene TRBV3-2) and TRBJ2-1, with 13 bases lining up with TRBD2. V shed 6 bases, J shed 4 bases, and the junction held 3 bases outside the gene matches. CDR3 length: 15 amino acids. Germline V gene sequence: CDR1 LGHDT, CDR2 YNNKEL (reference sequence). CDR3 residues: CASRTSGGNYNEQFF. The CDR3 region has the DNA TGTGCCAGCAGGACTAGCGGGGGGAATTACAATGAGCAGTTCTTC.